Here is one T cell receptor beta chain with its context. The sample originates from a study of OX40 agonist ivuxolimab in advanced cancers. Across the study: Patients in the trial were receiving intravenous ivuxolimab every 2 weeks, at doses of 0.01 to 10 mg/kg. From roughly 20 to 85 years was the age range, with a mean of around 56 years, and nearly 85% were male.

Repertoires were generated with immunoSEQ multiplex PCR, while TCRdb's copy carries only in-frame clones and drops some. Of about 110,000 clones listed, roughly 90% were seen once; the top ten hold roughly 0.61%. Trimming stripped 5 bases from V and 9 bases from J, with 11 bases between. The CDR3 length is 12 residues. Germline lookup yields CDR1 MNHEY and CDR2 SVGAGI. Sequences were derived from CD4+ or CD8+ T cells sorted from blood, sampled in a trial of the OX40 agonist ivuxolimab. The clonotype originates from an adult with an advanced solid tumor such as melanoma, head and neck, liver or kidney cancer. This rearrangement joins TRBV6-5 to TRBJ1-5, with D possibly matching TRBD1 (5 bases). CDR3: CASSPVQGPQHF. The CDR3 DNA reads TGTGCCAGCAGTCCGGTCCAGGGGCCCCAGCATTTT.